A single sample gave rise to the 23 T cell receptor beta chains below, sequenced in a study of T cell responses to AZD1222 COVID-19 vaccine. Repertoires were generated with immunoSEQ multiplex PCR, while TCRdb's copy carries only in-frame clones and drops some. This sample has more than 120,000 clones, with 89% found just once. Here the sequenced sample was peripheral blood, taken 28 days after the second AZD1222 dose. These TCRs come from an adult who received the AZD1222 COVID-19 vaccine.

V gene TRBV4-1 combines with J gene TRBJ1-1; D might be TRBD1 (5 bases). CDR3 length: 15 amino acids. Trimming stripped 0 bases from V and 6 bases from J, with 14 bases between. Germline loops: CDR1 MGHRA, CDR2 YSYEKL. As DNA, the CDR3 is TGCGCCAGCAGCCAAGACTCACAGAGGGGTCCTGAAGCTTTCTTT. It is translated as CASSQDSQRGPEAFF.

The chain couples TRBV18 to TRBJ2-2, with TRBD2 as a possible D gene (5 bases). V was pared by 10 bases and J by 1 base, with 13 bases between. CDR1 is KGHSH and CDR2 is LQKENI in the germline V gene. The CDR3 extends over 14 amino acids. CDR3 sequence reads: CATAWAGNTGELFF. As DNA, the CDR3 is TGTGCCACTGCCTGGGCGGGGAACACCGGGGAGCTGTTTTTT.

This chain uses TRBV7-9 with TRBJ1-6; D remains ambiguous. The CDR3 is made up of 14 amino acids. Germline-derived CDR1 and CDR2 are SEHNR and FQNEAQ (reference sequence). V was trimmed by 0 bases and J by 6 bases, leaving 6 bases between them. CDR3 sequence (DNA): TGTGCCAGCAGCTTAGCTGAGGGTAATTCACCCCTCCACTTT. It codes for CASSLAEGNSPLHF. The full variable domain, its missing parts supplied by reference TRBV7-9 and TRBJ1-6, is DTGVSQNPRHKITKRGQNVTFRCDPISEHNRLYWYRQTLGQGPEFLTYFQNEAQLEKSRLLSDRFSAERPKGSFSTLEIQRTEQGDSAMYLCASSLAEGNSPLHFGNGTRLTVT.

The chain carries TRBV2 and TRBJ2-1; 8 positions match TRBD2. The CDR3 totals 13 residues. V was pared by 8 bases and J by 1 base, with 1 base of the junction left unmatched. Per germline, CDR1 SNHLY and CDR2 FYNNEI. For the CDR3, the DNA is TGTGCCAGCCAGCGGGAGTCCTACAATGAGCAGTTCTTC. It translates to CASQRESYNEQFF.

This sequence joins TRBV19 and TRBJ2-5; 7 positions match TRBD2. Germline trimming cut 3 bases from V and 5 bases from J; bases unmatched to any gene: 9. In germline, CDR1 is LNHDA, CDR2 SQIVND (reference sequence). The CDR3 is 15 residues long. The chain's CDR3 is CASSINAGEGETQYF. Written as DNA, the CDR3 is TGTGCCAGTAGTATCAATGCGGGAGAGGGCGAGACCCAGTACTTC.

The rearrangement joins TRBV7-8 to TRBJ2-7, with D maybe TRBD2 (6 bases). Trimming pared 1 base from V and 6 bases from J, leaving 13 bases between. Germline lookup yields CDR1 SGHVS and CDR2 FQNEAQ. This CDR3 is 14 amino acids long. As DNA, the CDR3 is TGTGCCAGCAGCTTAGAGAGCGGGTTTAGCGAGCAGTACTTC. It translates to CASSLESGFSEQYF.

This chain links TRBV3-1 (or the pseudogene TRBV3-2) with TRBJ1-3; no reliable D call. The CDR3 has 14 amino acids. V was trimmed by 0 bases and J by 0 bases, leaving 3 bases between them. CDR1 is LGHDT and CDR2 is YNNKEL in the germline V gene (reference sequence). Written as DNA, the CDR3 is TGTGCCAGCAGCCAAGACAGCTCTGGAAACACCATATATTTT. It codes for CASSQDSSGNTIYF.

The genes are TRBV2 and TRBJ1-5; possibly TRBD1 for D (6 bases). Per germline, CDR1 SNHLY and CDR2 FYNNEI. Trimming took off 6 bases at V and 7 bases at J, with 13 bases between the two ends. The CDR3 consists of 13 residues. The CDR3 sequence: CASSGQSPQPQHF. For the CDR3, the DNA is TGTGCCAGCAGCGGACAGTCCCCCCAGCCCCAGCATTTT. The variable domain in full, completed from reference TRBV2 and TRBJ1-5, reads EPEVTQTPSHQVTQMGQEVILRCVPISNHLYFYWYRQILGQKVEFLVSFYNNEISEKSEIFDDQFSVERPDGSNFTLKIRSTKLEDSAMYFCASSGQSPQPQHFGDGTRLSIL.

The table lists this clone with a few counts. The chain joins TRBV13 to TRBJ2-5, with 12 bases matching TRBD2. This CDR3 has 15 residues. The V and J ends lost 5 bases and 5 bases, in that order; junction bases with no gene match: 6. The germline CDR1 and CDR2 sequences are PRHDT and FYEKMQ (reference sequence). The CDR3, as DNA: TGTGCCAGCAGCAGACTAGCGGGAGTTGGGGAGACCCAGTACTTC. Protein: CASSRLAGVGETQYF.

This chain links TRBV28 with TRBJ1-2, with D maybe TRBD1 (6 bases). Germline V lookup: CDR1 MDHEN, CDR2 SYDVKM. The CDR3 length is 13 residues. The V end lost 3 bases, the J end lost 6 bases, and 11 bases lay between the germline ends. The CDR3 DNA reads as TGTGCCAGCAGTTTCGGGGGGCAGAATGGCTACACCTTC. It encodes CASSFGGQNGYTF.

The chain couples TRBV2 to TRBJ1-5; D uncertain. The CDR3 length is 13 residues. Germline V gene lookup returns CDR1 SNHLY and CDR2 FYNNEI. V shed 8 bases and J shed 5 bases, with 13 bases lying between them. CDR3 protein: CASAQRGHQPQHF. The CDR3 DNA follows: TGTGCCAGCGCGCAACGAGGGCATCAGCCCCAGCATTTT.

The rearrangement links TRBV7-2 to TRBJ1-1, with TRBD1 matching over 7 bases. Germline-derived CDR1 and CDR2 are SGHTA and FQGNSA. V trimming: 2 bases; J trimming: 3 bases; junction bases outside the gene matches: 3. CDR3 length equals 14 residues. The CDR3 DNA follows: TGTGCCAGCAGCTTATACGGGACAGACACTGAAGCTTTCTTT. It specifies CASSLYGTDTEAFF.

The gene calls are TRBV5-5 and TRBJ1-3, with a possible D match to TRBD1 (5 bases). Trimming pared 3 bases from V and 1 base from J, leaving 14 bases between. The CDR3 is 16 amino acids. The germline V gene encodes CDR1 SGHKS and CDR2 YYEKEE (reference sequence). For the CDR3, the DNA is TGTGCCAGCAGCTGGGGGACGGGGGAGTCTGGAAACACCATATATTTT. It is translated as CASSWGTGESGNTIYF.

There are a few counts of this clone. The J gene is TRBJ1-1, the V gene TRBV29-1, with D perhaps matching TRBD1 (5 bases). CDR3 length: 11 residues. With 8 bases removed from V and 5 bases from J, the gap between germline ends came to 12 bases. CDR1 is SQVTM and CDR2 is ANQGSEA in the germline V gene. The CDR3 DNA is TGCAGCCTCTTAAAGGGGACTGAAGCTTTCTTT. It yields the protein CSLLKGTEAFF.

The CDR3 spells CAISGGWGSKETQYF. CDR3 DNA: TGTGCCATCAGTGGGGGCTGGGGGTCCAAAGAGACCCAGTACTTC. The genes are TRBV10-3 and TRBJ2-5; D may correspond to TRBD1 or TRBD2 (5 bases each). The CDR3 sequence is 15 residues long. V was shortened by 4 bases and J by 3 bases, with 15 bases between the two germline ends. Germline V gene data show CDR1 as ENHRY and CDR2 as SYGVKD.

In nucleotides, the CDR3 is TGTGCCAGCAGCTTGGGTGGACAGGGGGCCTTTGAGACCCAGTACTTC. It specifies CASSLGGQGAFETQYF. This chain connects TRBV5-8 to TRBJ2-5; 11 positions match TRBD1. The J segment lost 5 bases and the V segment lost 0 bases, leaving 6 bases of the junction unmatched. From germline, CDR1 is SGHTS and CDR2 YDEGEE. CDR3 size: 16 residues.

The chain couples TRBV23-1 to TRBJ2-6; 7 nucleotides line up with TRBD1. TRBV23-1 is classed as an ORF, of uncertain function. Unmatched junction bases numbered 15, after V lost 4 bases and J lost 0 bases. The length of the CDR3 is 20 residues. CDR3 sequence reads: CASSRWSGTAMSSGANVLTF. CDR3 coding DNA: TGCGCCAGCAGTCGCTGGTCCGGGACAGCGATGAGCTCTGGGGCCAACGTCCTGACTTTC.

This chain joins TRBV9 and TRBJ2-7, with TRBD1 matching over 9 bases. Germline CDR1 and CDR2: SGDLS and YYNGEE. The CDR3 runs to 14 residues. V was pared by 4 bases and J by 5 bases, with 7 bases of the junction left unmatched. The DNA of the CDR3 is TGTGCCAGCAGCAGCGGACAGGGGAGCGACGAGCAGTACTTC. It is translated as CASSSGQGSDEQYF.

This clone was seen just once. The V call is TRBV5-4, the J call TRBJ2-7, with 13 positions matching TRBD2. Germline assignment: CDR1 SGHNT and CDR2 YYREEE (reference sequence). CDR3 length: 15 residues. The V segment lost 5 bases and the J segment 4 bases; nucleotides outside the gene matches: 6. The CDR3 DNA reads TGTGCCAGCAGGAGGGGGACTAGCGGGGAGTACGAGCAGTACTTC. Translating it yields CASRRGTSGEYEQYF.

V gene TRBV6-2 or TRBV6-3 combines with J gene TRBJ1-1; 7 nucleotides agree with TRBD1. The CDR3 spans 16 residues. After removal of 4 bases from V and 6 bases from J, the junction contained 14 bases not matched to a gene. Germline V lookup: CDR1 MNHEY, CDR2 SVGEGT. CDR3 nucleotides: TGTGCCAGCAGTTCTGACAGGGACTCCTGGGGCGCTGAAGCTTTCTTT. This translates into CASSSDRDSWGAEAFF.

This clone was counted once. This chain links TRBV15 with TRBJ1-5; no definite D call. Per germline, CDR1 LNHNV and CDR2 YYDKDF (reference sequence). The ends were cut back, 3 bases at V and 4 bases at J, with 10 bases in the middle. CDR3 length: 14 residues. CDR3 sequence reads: CATSRTVGNQPQHF. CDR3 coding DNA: TGTGCCACCAGCAGGACGGTAGGAAATCAGCCCCAGCATTTT.

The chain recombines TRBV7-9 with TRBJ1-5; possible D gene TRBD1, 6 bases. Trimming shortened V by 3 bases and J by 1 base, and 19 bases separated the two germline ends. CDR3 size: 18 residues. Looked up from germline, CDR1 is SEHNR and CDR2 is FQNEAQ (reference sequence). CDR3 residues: CASSFVRDTLWSNQPQHF. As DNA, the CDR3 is TGTGCCAGCAGCTTTGTCCGGGACACCTTATGGAGCAATCAGCCCCAGCATTTT.

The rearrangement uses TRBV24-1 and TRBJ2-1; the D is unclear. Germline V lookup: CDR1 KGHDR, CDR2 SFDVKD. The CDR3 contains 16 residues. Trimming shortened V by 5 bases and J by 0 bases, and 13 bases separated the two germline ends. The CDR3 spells CATSGPGKGSYNEQFF. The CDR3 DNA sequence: TGTGCCACCAGTGGGCCGGGTAAGGGCTCCTACAATGAGCAGTTCTTC.